Following are 10 T cell receptor beta chains from one sample sequenced in a study of human T cells and chemical hapten exposure. Noted time point: patch test 2, 6 weeks after DPC sensitization. The treatment here: therapeutic diphenylcyclopropenone sensitization with weekly scalp DPC. From the RACE reads, TCRdb called clonotypes with MiXCR, one entry per CDR3 protein. The sample includes 350,000 to 400,000 distinct CDR3 sequences, around 6% seen only once; the top ten take around 5.8%. The sample here was whole blood, taken in connection with sensitization to the hapten diphenylcyclopropenone (DPC). The receptor set was obtained from a woman under 30 with alopecia areata. Some clones in this sample may be carry-over from other donors' samples.

Only a few counts were recorded for this clonotype. The V call is TRBV12-3 or TRBV12-4, the J call TRBJ1-1; the D is unclear. V shed 4 bases and J shed 1 base, with 7 bases lying between them. The CDR3 extends over 13 amino acids. CDR3 bases: TGTGCCAGCAGTTCGTCACCGAACACTGAAGCTTTCTTT. Protein: CASSSSPNTEAFF.

This sequence joins TRBV29-1 and TRBJ2-1; D unclear. Germline V CDR1 and CDR2: SQVTM, ANQGSEA. The ends were cut back, 5 bases at V and 9 bases at J, with 20 bases in the middle. CDR3 size: 14 residues. CDR3 nucleotides: TGCAGCGTTTCATTTGGGTCGATGATTGGTGAGCAGTTCTTC. Translation: CSVSFGSMIGEQFF.

This clonotype was recorded at least ten times. The gene calls are TRBV6-5 and TRBJ1-1; no clear D. Germline CDR1 MNHEY, CDR2 SVGAGI. Trimming stripped 6 bases from V and 1 base from J, with 12 bases between. The CDR3 spans 14 residues. CDR3 sequence: CASRPYRQNTEAFF. CDR3 coding DNA: TGTGCCAGCAGACCATACAGACAGAACACTGAAGCTTTCTTT.

V and J are TRBV5-1 and TRBJ1-6; D is unclear. Germline CDR1 reads SGHRS; CDR2 reads YFSETQ. CDR3 length: 16 amino acids. With 0 bases removed from V and 1 base from J, the gap between germline ends came to 8 bases. The CDR3 loop is CASSLESDSYNSPLHF. Here the CDR3 DNA reads TGCGCCAGCAGCTTGGAATCAGATTCCTATAATTCACCCCTCCACTTT.

This clonotype appeared a few times. The V gene is TRBV20-1, the J gene TRBJ2-3; 7 bases map to TRBD2. CDR1 is DFQATT and CDR2 is SNEGSKA in the germline V gene (reference sequence). With 6 bases clipped from V and 0 bases from J, the junction kept 9 bases outside the gene matches. The CDR3 runs 15 residues. The CDR3, as DNA: TGCAGTGCAGTGAAGCGGGGAACTAGCACAGATACGCAGTATTTT. This codes for CSAVKRGTSTDTQYF.

This clonotype was seen a few times. The rearrangement joins TRBV4-1 to TRBJ1-5; D gene uncertain. In germline, CDR1 is MGHRA, CDR2 YSYEKL. The CDR3 spans 16 residues. With 1 base removed from V and 4 bases from J, the gap between germline ends came to 14 bases. DNA for the CDR3: TGCGCCAGCAGCCAAGTGGATTTGGGCGTAAATCAGCCCCAGCATTTT. Translated: CASSQVDLGVNQPQHF.

In its sample, this clonotype was seen a few times. The chain has TRBV27 and TRBJ2-3, with TRBD1 matching over 8 bases. Losses at the gene ends were 2 bases for V and 4 bases for J; bases not matched to a gene: 8. CDR3 length: 16 amino acids. Germline lookup yields CDR1 MNHEY and CDR2 SMNVEV (reference sequence). CDR3 bases: TGTGCCAGCAGTTTACTCTTCGACAGGGGCCCAGATACGCAGTATTTT. This gives the protein CASSLLFDRGPDTQYF.

The chain joins TRBV29-1 to TRBJ2-7, with D possibly being TRBD1 or TRBD2 (5 bases each). The V gene's germline CDR1 is SQVTM and CDR2 ANQGSEA. The CDR3 loop spans 14 amino acids. V was shortened by 6 bases and J by 4 bases, with 19 bases between the two germline ends. CDR3 DNA: TGCAGCGTCCCGTCCCCGGGACGGAATTACGAGCAGTACTTC. This gives the protein CSVPSPGRNYEQYF.

At least ten counts were recorded for this clonotype. The rearrangement uses TRBV5-1 and TRBJ1-1; no clear D gene. V gave up 5 bases and J gave up 3 bases, with 11 bases separating them. Germline CDR1 and CDR2: SGHRS and YFSETQ. The CDR3 length is 13 residues. The CDR3 is CASRLEVYTEAFF. Written as DNA, the CDR3 is TGCGCCAGCAGACTGGAGGTGTACACTGAAGCTTTCTTT. Looking up the rest from reference TRBV5-1 and TRBJ1-1 gives the full variable domain: KAGVTQTPRYLIKTRGQQVTLSCSPISGHRSVSWYQQTPGQGLQFLFEYFSETQRNKGNFPGRFSGRQFSNSRSEMNVSTLELGDSALYLCASRLEVYTEAFFGQGTRLTVV.

This clonotype was detected many times. The chain is built from TRBV12-5 and TRBJ1-5, with D perhaps matching TRBD1 (5 bases). Germline V lookup: CDR1 LGHNT, CDR2 FRNRAP. Trimming took 0 bases from V and 6 from J, leaving 12 bases between them. This CDR3 has 15 residues. The CDR3 bases are TGTGCTAGTGGTTTGGTAGCTCCAAGGGGTCAGCCCCAGCATTTT. It is translated as CASGLVAPRGQPQHF.